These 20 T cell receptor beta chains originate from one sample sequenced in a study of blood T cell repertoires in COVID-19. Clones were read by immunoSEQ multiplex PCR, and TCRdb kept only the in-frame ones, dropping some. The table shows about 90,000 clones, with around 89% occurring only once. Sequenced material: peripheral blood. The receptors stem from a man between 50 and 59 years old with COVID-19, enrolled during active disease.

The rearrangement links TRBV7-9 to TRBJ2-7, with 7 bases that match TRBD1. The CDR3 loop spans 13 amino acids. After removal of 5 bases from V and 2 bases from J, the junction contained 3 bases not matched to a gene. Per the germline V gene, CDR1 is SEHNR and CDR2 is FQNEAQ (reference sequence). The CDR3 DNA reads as TGTGCCAGCAGCCCCCAGGGGGCCTACGAGCAGTACTTC. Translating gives CASSPQGAYEQYF.

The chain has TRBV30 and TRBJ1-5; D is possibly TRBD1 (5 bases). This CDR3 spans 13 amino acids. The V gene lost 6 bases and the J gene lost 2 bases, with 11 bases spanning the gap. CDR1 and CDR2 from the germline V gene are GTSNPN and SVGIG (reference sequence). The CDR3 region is CACQGVGNQPQHF. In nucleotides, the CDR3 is TGTGCCTGTCAAGGGGTTGGCAATCAGCCCCAGCATTTT.

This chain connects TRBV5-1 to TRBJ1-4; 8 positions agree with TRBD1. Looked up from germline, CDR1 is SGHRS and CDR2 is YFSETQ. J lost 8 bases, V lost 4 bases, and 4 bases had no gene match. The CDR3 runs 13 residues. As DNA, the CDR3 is TGCGCCAGCAGCCGGACAGGGCGCGAAAAACTGTTTTTT. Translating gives CASSRTGREKLFF. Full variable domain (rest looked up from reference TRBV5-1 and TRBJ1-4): KAGVTQTPRYLIKTRGQQVTLSCSPISGHRSVSWYQQTPGQGLQFLFEYFSETQRNKGNFPGRFSGRQFSNSRSEMNVSTLELGDSALYLCASSRTGREKLFFGSGTQLSVL.

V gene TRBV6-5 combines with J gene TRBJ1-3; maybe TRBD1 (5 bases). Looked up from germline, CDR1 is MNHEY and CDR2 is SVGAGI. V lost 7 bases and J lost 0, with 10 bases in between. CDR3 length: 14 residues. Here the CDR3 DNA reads TGTGCCAGCAAAAAACAGGACTCTGGAAACACCATATATTTT. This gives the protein CASKKQDSGNTIYF.

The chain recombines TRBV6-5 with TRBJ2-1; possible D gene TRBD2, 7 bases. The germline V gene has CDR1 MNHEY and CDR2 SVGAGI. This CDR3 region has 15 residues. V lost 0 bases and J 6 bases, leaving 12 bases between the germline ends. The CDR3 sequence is CASSYSRGGGNEQFF. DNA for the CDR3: TGTGCCAGCAGTTACTCGAGAGGGGGGGGCAATGAGCAGTTCTTC.

For the CDR3, the DNA is TGTGCCAGCAGTTACCCCCCTGAGAGGCAGTACTTC. Residues: CASSYPPERQYF. The chain links TRBV6-2 or TRBV6-3 to TRBJ2-5, with D unclear. The length of the CDR3 is 12 residues. V was shortened by 2 bases and J by 11 bases, with 12 bases between the two germline ends. The germline CDR1 and CDR2 sequences are MNHEY and SVGEGT.

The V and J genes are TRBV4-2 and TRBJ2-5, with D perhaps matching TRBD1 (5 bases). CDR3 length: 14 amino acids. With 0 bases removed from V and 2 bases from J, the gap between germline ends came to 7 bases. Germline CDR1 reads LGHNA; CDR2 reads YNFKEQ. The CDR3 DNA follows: TGTGCCAGCAGCCAAGATTGGACACAAGAGACCCAGTACTTC. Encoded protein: CASSQDWTQETQYF.

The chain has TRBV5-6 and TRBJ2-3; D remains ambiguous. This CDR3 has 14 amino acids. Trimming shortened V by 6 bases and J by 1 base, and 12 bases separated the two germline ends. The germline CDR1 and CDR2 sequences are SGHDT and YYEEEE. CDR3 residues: CASTKVEGTDTQYF. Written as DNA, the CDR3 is TGTGCCAGCACGAAGGTAGAGGGCACAGATACGCAGTATTTT.

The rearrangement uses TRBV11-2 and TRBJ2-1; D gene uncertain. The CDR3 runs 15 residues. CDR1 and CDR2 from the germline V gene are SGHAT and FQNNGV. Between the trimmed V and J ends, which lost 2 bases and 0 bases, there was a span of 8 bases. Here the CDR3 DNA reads TGTGCCAGCAGCTTAAGCCCTAGCTCCTACAATGAGCAGTTCTTC. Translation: CASSLSPSSYNEQFF.

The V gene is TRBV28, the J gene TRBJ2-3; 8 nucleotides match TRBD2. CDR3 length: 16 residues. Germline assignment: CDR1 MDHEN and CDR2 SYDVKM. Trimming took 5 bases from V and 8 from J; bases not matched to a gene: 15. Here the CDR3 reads CASSTGGSGVPGTQYF. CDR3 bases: TGTGCCAGCAGTACGGGAGGTAGCGGGGTCCCAGGTACGCAGTATTTT.

This chain's CDR3 is CASSGGQNTGELFF. CDR3 sequence (DNA): TGCGCCAGCAGCGGCGGACAGAACACCGGGGAGCTGTTTTTT. J is TRBJ2-2 and V is TRBV5-1, with D possibly matching TRBD1 (5 bases). The CDR3 has 14 residues. Germline CDR1 SGHRS, CDR2 YFSETQ. Between the trimmed V and J ends, which lost 4 bases and 1 base, there was a span of 8 bases.

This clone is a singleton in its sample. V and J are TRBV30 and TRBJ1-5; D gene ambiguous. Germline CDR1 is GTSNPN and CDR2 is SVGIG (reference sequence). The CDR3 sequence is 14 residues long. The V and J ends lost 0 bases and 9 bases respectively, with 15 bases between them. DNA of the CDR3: TGTGCCTGGAGTGTAAAGGGCGGGCCGGGGCCCCAGCATTTT. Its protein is CAWSVKGGPGPQHF.

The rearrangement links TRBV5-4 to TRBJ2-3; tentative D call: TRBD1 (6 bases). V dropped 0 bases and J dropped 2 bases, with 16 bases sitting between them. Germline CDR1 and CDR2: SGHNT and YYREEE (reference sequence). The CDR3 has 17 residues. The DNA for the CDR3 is TGTGCCAGCAGCTTGGCGGGACATATACAAAACACAGATACGCAGTATTTT. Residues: CASSLAGHIQNTDTQYF.

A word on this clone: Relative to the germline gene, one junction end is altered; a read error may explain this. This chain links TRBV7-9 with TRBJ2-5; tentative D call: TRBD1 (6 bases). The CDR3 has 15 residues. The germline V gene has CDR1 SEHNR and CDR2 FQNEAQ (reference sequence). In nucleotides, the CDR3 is TGTGCCTGCAGGAGCGTGGACAGAGCTGAAGAGACCCAGTACTTC. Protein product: CACRSVDRAEETQYF.

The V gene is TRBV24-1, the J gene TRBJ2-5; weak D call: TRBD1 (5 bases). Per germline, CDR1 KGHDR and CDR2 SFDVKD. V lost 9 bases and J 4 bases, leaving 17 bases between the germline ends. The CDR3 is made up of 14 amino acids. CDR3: CATGAGRHGETQYF. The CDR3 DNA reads TGTGCCACCGGGGCAGGCCGTCACGGAGAGACCCAGTACTTC.

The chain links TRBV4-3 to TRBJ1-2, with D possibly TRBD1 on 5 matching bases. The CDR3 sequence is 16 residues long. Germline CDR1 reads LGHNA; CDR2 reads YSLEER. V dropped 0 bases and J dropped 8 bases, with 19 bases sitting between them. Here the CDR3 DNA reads TGCGCCAGCAGCCAAGATAAGTGGGACTCGGGGACCGGCTACACCTTC. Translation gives CASSQDKWDSGTGYTF.

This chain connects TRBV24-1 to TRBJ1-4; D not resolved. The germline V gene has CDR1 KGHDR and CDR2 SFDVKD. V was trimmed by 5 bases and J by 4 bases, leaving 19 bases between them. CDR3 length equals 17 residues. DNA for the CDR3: TGTGCCACCAGTGTAACCCCGGTCGGAGGCGATAATGAAAAACTGTTTTTT. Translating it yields CATSVTPVGGDNEKLFF.

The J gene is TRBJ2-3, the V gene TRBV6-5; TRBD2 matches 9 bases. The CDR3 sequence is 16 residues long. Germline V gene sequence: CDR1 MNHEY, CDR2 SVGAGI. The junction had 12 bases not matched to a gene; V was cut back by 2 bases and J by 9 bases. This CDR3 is CASSYRLAGPKFTQYF. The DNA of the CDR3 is TGTGCCAGCAGTTACCGGCTAGCGGGACCCAAATTCACGCAGTATTTT.

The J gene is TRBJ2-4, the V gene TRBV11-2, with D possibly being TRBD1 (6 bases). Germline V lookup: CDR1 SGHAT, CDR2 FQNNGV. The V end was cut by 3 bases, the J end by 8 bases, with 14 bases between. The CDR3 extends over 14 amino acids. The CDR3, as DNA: TGTGCCAGCAGCTTCGGACAGCCTTGGGACATTCAGTACTTC. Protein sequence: CASSFGQPWDIQYF.

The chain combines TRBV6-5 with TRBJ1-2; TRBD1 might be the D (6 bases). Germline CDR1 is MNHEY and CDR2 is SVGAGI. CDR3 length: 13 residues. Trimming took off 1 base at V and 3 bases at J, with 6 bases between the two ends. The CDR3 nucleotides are TGTGCCAGCAGTTACTGGACAGACTATGGCTACACCTTC. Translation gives CASSYWTDYGYTF.